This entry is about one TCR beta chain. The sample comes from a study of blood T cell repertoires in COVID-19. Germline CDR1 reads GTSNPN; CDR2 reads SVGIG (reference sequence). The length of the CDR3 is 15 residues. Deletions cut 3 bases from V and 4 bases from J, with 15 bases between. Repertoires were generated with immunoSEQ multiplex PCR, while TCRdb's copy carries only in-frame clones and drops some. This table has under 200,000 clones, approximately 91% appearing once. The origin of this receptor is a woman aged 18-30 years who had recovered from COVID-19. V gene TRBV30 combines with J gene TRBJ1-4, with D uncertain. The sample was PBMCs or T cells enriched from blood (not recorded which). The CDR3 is CAWRDTTTGNEKLFF. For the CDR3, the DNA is TGTGCCTGGAGAGATACGACAACCGGTAATGAAAAACTGTTTTTT.